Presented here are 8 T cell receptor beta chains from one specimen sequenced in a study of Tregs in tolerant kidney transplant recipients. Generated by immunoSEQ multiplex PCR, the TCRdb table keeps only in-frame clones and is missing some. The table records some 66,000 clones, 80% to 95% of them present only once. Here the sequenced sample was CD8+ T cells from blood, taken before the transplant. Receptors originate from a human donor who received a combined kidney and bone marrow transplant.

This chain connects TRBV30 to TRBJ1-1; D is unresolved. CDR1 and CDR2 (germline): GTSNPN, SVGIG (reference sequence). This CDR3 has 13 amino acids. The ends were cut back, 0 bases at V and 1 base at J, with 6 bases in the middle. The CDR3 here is CAWSVSWNTEAFF. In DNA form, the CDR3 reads TGTGCCTGGAGTGTTTCTTGGAACACTGAAGCTTTCTTT.

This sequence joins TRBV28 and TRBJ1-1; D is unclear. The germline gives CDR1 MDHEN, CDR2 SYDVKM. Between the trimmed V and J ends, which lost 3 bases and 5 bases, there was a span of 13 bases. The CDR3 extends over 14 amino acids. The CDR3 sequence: CASSFYGEGTEAFF. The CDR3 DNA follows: TGTGCCAGCAGTTTTTACGGGGAAGGAACTGAAGCTTTCTTT.

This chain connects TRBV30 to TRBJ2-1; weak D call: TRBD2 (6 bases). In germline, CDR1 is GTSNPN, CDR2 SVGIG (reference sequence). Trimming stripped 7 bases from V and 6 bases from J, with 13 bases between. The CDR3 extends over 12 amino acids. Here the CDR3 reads CASNRDSNEQFF. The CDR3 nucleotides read TGTGCCTCGAACCGGGACTCCAATGAGCAGTTCTTC.

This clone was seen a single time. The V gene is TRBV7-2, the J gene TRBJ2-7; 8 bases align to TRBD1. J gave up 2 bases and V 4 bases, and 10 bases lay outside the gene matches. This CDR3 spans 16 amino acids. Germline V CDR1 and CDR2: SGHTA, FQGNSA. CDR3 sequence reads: CASSYSQGARTYEQYF. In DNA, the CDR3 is TGTGCCAGCAGCTACAGTCAGGGGGCGAGAACCTACGAGCAGTACTTC.

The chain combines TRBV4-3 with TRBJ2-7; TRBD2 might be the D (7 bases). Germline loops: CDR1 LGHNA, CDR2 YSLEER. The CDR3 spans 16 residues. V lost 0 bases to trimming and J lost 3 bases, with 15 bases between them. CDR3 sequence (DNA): TGCGCCAGCAGCCAAGAGCTGGGGGGGGCCCACTACGAGCAGTACTTC. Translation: CASSQELGGAHYEQYF.

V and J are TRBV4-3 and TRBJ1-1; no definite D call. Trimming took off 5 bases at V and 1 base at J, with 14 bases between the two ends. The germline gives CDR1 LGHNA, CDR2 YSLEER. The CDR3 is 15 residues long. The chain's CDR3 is CASSERIKSNTEAFF. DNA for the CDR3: TGCGCCAGCAGCGAGCGAATAAAATCGAACACTGAAGCTTTCTTT.

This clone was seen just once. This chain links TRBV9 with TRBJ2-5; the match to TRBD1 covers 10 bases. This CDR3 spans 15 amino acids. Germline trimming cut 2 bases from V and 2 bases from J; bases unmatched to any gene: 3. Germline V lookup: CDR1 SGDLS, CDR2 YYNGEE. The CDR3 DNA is TGTGCCAGCAGCGTGGGACAGGGGAGTCAAGAGACCCAGTACTTC. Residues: CASSVGQGSQETQYF.

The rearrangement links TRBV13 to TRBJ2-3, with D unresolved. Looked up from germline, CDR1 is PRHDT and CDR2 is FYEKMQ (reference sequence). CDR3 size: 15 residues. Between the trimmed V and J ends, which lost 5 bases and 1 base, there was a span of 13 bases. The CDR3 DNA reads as TGTGCCAGCAGCAACCGCAAGGCGGGCACAGATACGCAGTATTTT. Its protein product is CASSNRKAGTDTQYF.